One TCR beta chain is described in this entry. The data derive from a study of T cell repertoires in cytomegalovirus infection. Overall study: Public TCR beta signatures were indicative of both CMV infection and a matching HLA type.

MiXCR was run by TCRdb on the reads, yielding one entry per CDR3 protein. The table shows more than 150,000 distinct CDR3 sequences, with roughly a fifth occurring only once. Trimming stripped 7 bases from V and 8 bases from J, with 24 bases between. Germline CDR1 and CDR2: SGHTA and FQGNSA. This CDR3 has 16 residues. The TCR was taken from a human donor in good health (CMV status not recorded). Some clones in this sample may be carry-over from other donors' samples. J is TRBJ2-1 and V is TRBV7-2; the D gene is possibly TRBD2 (8 bases). Sequencing was done on a sample of PBMCs. CDR3 in amino acids: CASIPRGLAGFHEQFF. CDR3 nucleotide sequence: TGTGCCAGCATCCCCAGGGGGTTAGCGGGGTTCCATGAGCAGTTCTTC. Together with reference TRBV7-2 and TRBJ2-1, the CDR3 gives the full variable domain: GAGVSQSPSNKVTEKGKDVELRCDPISGHTALYWYRQSLGQGLEFLIYFQGNSAPDKSGLPSDRFSAERTGGSVSTLTIQRTQQEDSAVYLCASIPRGLAGFHEQFFGPGTRLTVL.